This T cell receptor beta chain was captured in a study of T cells in localized non-small cell lung cancer. Clones were sequenced by immunoSEQ multiplex PCR, and TCRdb holds only the in-frame ones, with some missing. The sample has about 33,000 clones; roughly 88% are singletons. V lost 4 bases and J lost 1, with 13 bases in between. Germline V gene sequence: CDR1 SGDLS, CDR2 YYNGEE. The CDR3 is 15 residues long. As for this clone: The target antigen is unknown.

Notes on the study in general: One tumor region alone was sequenced, and heterogeneity therefore remains possible. Uninvolved adjacent lung had higher T cell clonality than tumor and all other tissues. Adjacent lung had a median roughly 61 of the 100 largest tumor clones.

The input for sequencing was peripheral blood, taken before any cancer treatment. The sequence was obtained from a man aged 40 to 69 with stage I lung adenocarcinoma. V gene TRBV9 combines with J gene TRBJ2-3, with no clear D. CDR3 in amino acids: CASSSTSGGTDTQYF. The CDR3 region has the DNA TGTGCCAGCAGCTCCACCAGTGGGGGCACAGATACGCAGTATTTT.